This T cell receptor beta chain was obtained from a study of CD8 T cells in Susac syndrome. Random hexamers were used to reverse transcribe an amount of about 0.45 to 1 ug RNA. Each CDR3 protein gets one entry after TCRdb re-called the immunoSEQ multiplex PCR reads with MiXCR. The data hold roughly 220,000 distinct CDR3 sequences, with about 94% observed a single time. V lost 1 base, J lost 6 bases, and 10 bases lay in between. The CDR3 loop spans 13 amino acids. Germline CDR1 and CDR2: SGHTA and FQGNSA. Sequenced: CD4+ T cells from PBMCs. The clonotype comes from a human donor with Susac syndrome. The rearrangement uses TRBV7-2 and TRBJ2-7; TRBD1 is a possible D gene (7 bases). CDR3 loop: CASSLVQGGEQYF. The CDR3 DNA sequence: TGTGCCAGCAGCTTAGTCCAGGGGGGCGAGCAGTACTTC.